The rows below give T cell receptor beta chains drawn from one sample of a study of shared clonotypes between healthy human individuals. Sequenced by immunoSEQ multiplex PCR; TCRdb stores in-frame clones only, minus some. The table shows 2,500,000 or so clones, with over 85% occurring only once. The sample was naive CD4+ T cells from PBMCs. The receptor source for this set is a young man in good health. Some clones in this sample may be carry-over from other donors' samples. Both conserved end residues are part of each CDR3. The D gene is left open where the match is weak. Not all rows give a size; the values are once, few, many and, for expanded clones, a class.

>-|TRBV5-1|TRBJ1-1|-
TGCGCCAGCAGCTTAGACGTTATGAACACTGAAGCTTTCTTT
CASSLDVMNTEAFF
>once|TRBV19|TRBJ1-1|-
TGTGCCACCGCACCCCGGGGCACTGAAGCTTTCTTT
CATAPRGTEAFF
>-|TRBV2|TRBJ2-5|TRBD2
TGTGCCGGGAGGGGCGGGGGAGAGACCCAGTACTTC
CAGRGGGETQYF
>-|TRBV11-2|TRBJ2-1|-
TGTGCCAGCAGCTCCCGAGGCAATGAGCAGTTCTTC
CASSSRGNEQFF
>once|TRBV7-2|TRBJ1-2|-
TGTGCCAGCAGCTCCCTTCTAAGCTACACCTTC
CASSSLLSYTF
>-|TRBV30|TRBJ1-5|-
TGTGCCTGGAGTACGCCCCTCAGAGACAATCAGCCCCAGCATTTT
CAWSTPLRDNQPQHF
>-|TRBV11-2|TRBJ2-7|-
TGTGCCAGCAGCTTTTCCAGACCCAGCGAGCAGTACTTC
CASSFSRPSEQYF
>-|TRBV5-1|TRBJ2-1|TRBD2
TGCGCCAGCAGCTTGGCGACTAGCGGGAGGGGATCCTACAATGAGCAGTTCTTC
CASSLATSGRGSYNEQFF
>-|TRBV5-1|TRBJ1-4|-
TGCGCCAGCAGCTTGAACCGTGTTAATGAAAAACTGTTTTTT
CASSLNRVNEKLFF
>-|TRBV27|TRBJ1-2|-
TGTGCCAGCAGTTCCCTATCTAACTATGGCTACACCTTC
CASSSLSNYGYTF
>-|TRBV7-3|TRBJ1-2|-
TGTGCCAGCAGCCGATCGACGGACTATGGCTACACCTTC
CASSRSTDYGYTF
>-|TRBV9|TRBJ1-1|TRBD1
TGTGCCAGCAGCCCACGATCGACAGGGGGAGGCACTGAAGCTTTCTTT
CASSPRSTGGGTEAFF
>-|TRBV7-9|TRBJ2-1|-
TGTGCCAGCAGCGAAACCCGAGCCAGCCCGGAGCAGTTCTTC
CASSETRASPEQFF
>-|TRBV7-2|TRBJ2-7|-
TGTGCCAGCAGCCCAACCCCTCAAGCCTTCTCCTACGAGCAGTACTTC
CASSPTPQAFSYEQYF
>-|TRBV28|TRBJ2-7|-
TGTGCCAGCAGTTTCGGTGGATCCAGGGCGGCTTCCTACGAGCAGTACTTC
CASSFGGSRAASYEQYF
>few|TRBV15|TRBJ2-2|-
TGTGCCACCAGCAGAGGCCTACCCGGCGGAGCGCCCACCGGGGAGCTGTTTTTT
CATSRGLPGGAPTGELFF
>once|TRBV6-5|TRBJ2-7|TRBD2
TGTGCCAGCAGTTACGTTCTAGCGGGAGAGCAGTACTTC
CASSYVLAGEQYF
>-|TRBV5-1|TRBJ2-7|TRBD1
TGCGCCAGCAGTCCGGGACAGTCCGCCTACGAGCAGTACTTC
CASSPGQSAYEQYF